This passage covers 26 T cell receptor beta chains from one sample sequenced in a study of PD-1 blockade in classical Hodgkin lymphoma. Profiling relied on immunoSEQ multiplex PCR, and the TCRdb table lists in-frame clones only, not all of them. This sample has just under 20,000 clones, with about 88% found just once. Time point given: cycle 4 day 1 (C4D1), after six to seven weeks of nivolumab. Exposure to brentuximab vedotin varied, and each patient had relapsed following autologous stem cell transplantation. Applied to thawed PBMCs, magnetic negative selection was the method used to isolate CD8+ T cells. The specimen was CD8+ T cells from blood, collected before the fourth cycle of nivolumab. All receptors derive from a human donor with classical Hodgkin lymphoma.

This rearrangement joins TRBV27 to TRBJ2-1, with D hard to call. Deletions cut 5 bases from V and 7 bases from J, with 6 bases between. Germline CDR1 and CDR2: MNHEY and SMNVEV (reference sequence). This CDR3 region has 11 residues. CDR3 amino acids: CASSTSNEQFF. DNA for the CDR3: TGTGCCAGCAGTACCTCAAATGAGCAGTTCTTC.

The V and J genes are TRBV28 and TRBJ2-1, with TRBD2 matching 9 bases. CDR1 MDHEN and CDR2 SYDVKM come from the germline V gene. The V gene end was trimmed by 5 bases and the J gene end by 4 bases; junction bases not matched to a gene: 9. The CDR3 is 16 amino acids. The CDR3 spells CASSRRGTSRYNEQFF. The CDR3 nucleotides are TGTGCCAGCAGTCGGAGGGGGACTAGCCGTTACAATGAGCAGTTCTTC.

V is TRBV30 and J is TRBJ2-7, with 7 bases lining up with TRBD1. The CDR3 is 13 amino acids. The germline CDR1 and CDR2 sequences are GTSNPN and SVGIG (reference sequence). The V segment lost 0 bases and the J segment 5 bases; nucleotides outside the gene matches: 4. CDR3 DNA: TGTGCCTGGAGTGTAGTGACAGGGAACGAGCAGTACTTC. Protein: CAWSVVTGNEQYF.

The V gene is TRBV5-4, the J gene TRBJ2-3; the match to TRBD2 covers 7 bases. This CDR3 is 16 amino acids long. J lost 6 bases, V lost 4 bases, and 14 bases had no gene match. The germline V gene has CDR1 SGHNT and CDR2 YYREEE (reference sequence). The DNA for the CDR3 is TGTGCCAGCAGCCCGCCCAAAGGGAGGGCGAGGGATACGCAGTATTTT. Amino acids: CASSPPKGRARDTQYF.

The chain couples TRBV10-1 to TRBJ2-7; D may match TRBD1 or TRBD2 (5 bases each). This CDR3 contains 16 residues. Germline V CDR1 and CDR2: WNHNN, SYGVQD (reference sequence). The V and J ends lost 0 bases and 2 bases respectively, with 14 bases between them. As DNA, the CDR3 is TGCGCCAGCAGTGAGTCGAGGGGCGTGCGCCCCTACGAGCAGTACTTC. Its protein is CASSESRGVRPYEQYF.

J is TRBJ1-1 and V is TRBV5-1; D remains unclear. This CDR3 region has 12 residues. V was clipped by 8 bases and J by 2 bases, with 10 bases between them. Per germline, CDR1 SGHRS and CDR2 YFSETQ. CDR3 protein: CASRHINTEAFF. The CDR3 nucleotides are TGCGCCAGTAGACATATTAACACTGAAGCTTTCTTT.

The chain employs TRBV7-7 and TRBJ2-5; D might be TRBD2 (5 bases). This CDR3 region has 14 residues. Germline CDR1 and CDR2: SSHAT and FNYEAQ (reference sequence). V shed 8 bases and J shed 4 bases, with 17 bases lying between them. The DNA for the CDR3 is TGTGCCAGCTCCAGTCGAGGGAACAGAGAGACCCAGTACTTC. This gives the protein CASSSRGNRETQYF. Full variable domain (remainder filled in from reference TRBV7-7 and TRBJ2-5): GAGVSQSPRYKVTKRGQDVTLRCDPISSHATLYWYQQALGQGPEFLTYFNYEAQPDKSGLPSDRFSAERPEGSISTLTIQRTEQRDSAMYRCASSSRGNRETQYFGPGTRLLVL.

The chain couples TRBV18 to TRBJ2-4; TRBD1 matches at 9 bases. The CDR3 consists of 16 residues. J lost 1 base, V lost 5 bases, and 6 bases had no gene match. Germline CDR1 is KGHSH and CDR2 is LQKENI. The CDR3 bases are TGTGCCAGCTCATTGGGACAGGGCCTCGCCAAAAACATTCAGTACTTC. Translating it yields CASSLGQGLAKNIQYF.

The rearrangement uses TRBV12-2 and TRBJ2-7; the table's D call TRBD2 went unverified against the DNA. TRBV12-2 is assigned pseudogene status. The CDR3 spans 22 residues. In DNA, the CDR3 is TGTGCAAGTCGCCGCCGGAGCGGACGGTCCAGGACTAGCGGAACACAAAACTACGAGCAGTACTTC. This gives the protein CASRRRSGRSRTSGTQNYEQYF.

The genes are TRBV19 and TRBJ2-1; no clear D gene. This CDR3 region has 14 residues. V was pared by 1 base and J by 5 bases, with 9 bases between. Germline CDR1 and CDR2: LNHDA and SQIVND (reference sequence). The chain's CDR3 is CASSIAPTDNEQFF. In DNA form, the CDR3 reads TGTGCCAGTAGTATAGCGCCTACCGACAATGAGCAGTTCTTC. Full variable domain (remainder filled in from reference TRBV19 and TRBJ2-1): DGGITQSPKYLFRKEGQNVTLSCEQNLNHDAMYWYRQDPGQGLRLIYYSQIVNDFQKGDIAEGYSVSREKKESFPLTVTSAQKNPTAFYLCASSIAPTDNEQFFGPGTRLTVL.

J is TRBJ1-2 and V is TRBV7-2; D remains ambiguous. V was trimmed by 5 bases and J by 4 bases, leaving 14 bases between them. The CDR3 has 14 residues. Per the germline V gene, CDR1 is SGHTA and CDR2 is FQGNSA. In DNA, the CDR3 is TGTGCCAGCAGCAGTAGTAAGGCCGGCTATGGCTACACCTTC. Protein sequence: CASSSSKAGYGYTF. The full variable domain, its missing parts supplied by reference TRBV7-2 and TRBJ1-2, is GAGVSQSPSNKVTEKGKDVELRCDPISGHTALYWYRQSLGQGLEFLIYFQGNSAPDKSGLPSDRFSAERTGGSVSTLTIQRTQQEDSAVYLCASSSSKAGYGYTFGSGTRLTVV.

The chain recombines TRBV27 with TRBJ2-1; possibly TRBD2 for D (5 bases). Germline values: CDR1 MNHEY, CDR2 SMNVEV (reference sequence). Trimming took off 0 bases at V and 8 bases at J, with 11 bases between the two ends. The CDR3 sequence is 14 residues long. The CDR3: CASSLSGSSHEQFF. In DNA form, the CDR3 reads TGTGCCAGCAGTTTATCGGGGAGTAGTCATGAGCAGTTCTTC.

V usage is TRBV28 and J usage is TRBJ2-7, with 8 nucleotides matching TRBD2. Per germline, CDR1 MDHEN and CDR2 SYDVKM. The CDR3 covers 16 residues. V lost 3 bases to trimming and J lost 0 bases; unmatched junction nucleotides: 7. In nucleotides, the CDR3 is TGTGCCAGCAGTTTGGGCCTAGCGGGTAGCTCCTACGAGCAGTACTTC. Its translation is CASSLGLAGSSYEQYF.

The V call is TRBV2, the J call TRBJ2-7; the D call may be TRBD1 or TRBD2 (5 bases each). The V end lost 4 bases, the J end lost 0 bases, and 19 bases lay between the germline ends. Germline-derived CDR1 and CDR2 are SNHLY and FYNNEI. CDR3 length equals 17 residues. The CDR3 here is CASSGDPGQVLSYEQYF. DNA of the CDR3: TGTGCCAGCAGTGGGGATCCGGGGCAGGTGCTCTCCTACGAGCAGTACTTC.

This chain joins TRBV28 and TRBJ2-7, with 13 bases that match TRBD2. The V gene end was trimmed by 6 bases and the J gene end by 7 bases; junction bases not matched to a gene: 9. The germline gives CDR1 MDHEN, CDR2 SYDVKM. The CDR3 is made up of 15 amino acids. The CDR3 loop is CASSPPGTSGIEQYF. The CDR3 region has the DNA TGTGCCAGCAGCCCGCCCGGGACTAGCGGGATTGAGCAGTACTTC.

The chain combines TRBV6-5 with TRBJ1-2; a possible D gene is TRBD1 (6 bases). V lost 7 bases and J lost 8, with 14 bases in between. CDR3 length: 12 residues. Germline values: CDR1 MNHEY, CDR2 SVGAGI. CDR3 amino acids: CASTPTGRGYTF. Written as DNA, the CDR3 is TGTGCCAGCACCCCTACAGGGCGGGGCTACACCTTC.

The CDR3 nucleotides read TGTGCCATCAGTGCGGAAGGAGGGAATCAGCCCCAGCATTTT. Protein product: CAISAEGGNQPQHF. The genes are TRBV10-3 and TRBJ1-5, with no clear D. Per germline, CDR1 ENHRY and CDR2 SYGVKD. This CDR3 contains 14 residues. V gave up 4 bases and J gave up 4 bases, with 11 bases separating them.

The table lists this clone with a count of one. The chain is built from TRBV7-2 and TRBJ2-1; D is ambiguous. The CDR3 runs to 15 residues. The V end lost 3 bases, the J end lost 0 bases, and 9 bases lay between the germline ends. The germline V gene encodes CDR1 SGHTA and CDR2 FQGNSA. The CDR3 region has the DNA TGTGCCAGCAGCTTGTACGCTAGCTCCTACAATGAGCAGTTCTTC. It translates to CASSLYASSYNEQFF.

In its sample, this clone was seen once. The rearrangement uses TRBV28 and TRBJ2-7, with 7 positions matching TRBD1. V was pared by 2 bases and J by 3 bases, with 7 bases of the junction left unmatched. From germline, CDR1 is MDHEN and CDR2 SYDVKM. The CDR3 is 15 residues long. As DNA, the CDR3 is TGTGCCAGCAGTTTACAGCGGACAGGCCTCTACGAGCAGTACTTC. This encodes CASSLQRTGLYEQYF.

The chain is built from TRBV14 and TRBJ2-3; D not certain. The length of the CDR3 is 14 residues. CDR1 and CDR2 (germline): SGHDN, FVKESK. V was shortened by 0 bases and J by 2 bases, with 6 bases between the two germline ends. CDR3 sequence (DNA): TGTGCCAGCAGCCAAGAGCCGTTCACAGATACGCAGTATTTT. This sequence encodes CASSQEPFTDTQYF.

The J gene is TRBJ1-2, the V gene TRBV21-1; the table gives TRBD1 as D, unverified against the DNA. TRBV21-1 is flagged as a pseudogene. This CDR3 is 18 amino acids long. In DNA, the CDR3 is TGTGCCAGCAGCAAAAATCCCAGACAGACAGGGGCTAACTATGGCTACACCTTC. Translating gives CASSKNPRQTGANYGYTF.

V usage is TRBV27 and J usage is TRBJ2-2; TRBD1 aligns across 8 bases. Germline CDR1 MNHEY, CDR2 SMNVEV (reference sequence). This CDR3 has 14 residues. The V segment lost 5 bases and the J segment 6 bases; nucleotides outside the gene matches: 5. CDR3 bases: TGTGCCAGCAGTCTGAACAGGGGGTCCGGGGAGCTGTTTTTT. Protein sequence: CASSLNRGSGELFF.

This clone was recorded once. This chain joins TRBV18 and TRBJ1-2, with D possibly matching TRBD1 (5 bases). CDR3 length: 14 amino acids. V was shortened by 2 bases and J by 0 bases, with 7 bases between the two germline ends. Looked up from germline, CDR1 is KGHSH and CDR2 is LQKENI. This chain's CDR3 is CASSPGDANYGYTF. The CDR3 DNA reads as TGTGCCAGCTCACCAGGGGACGCTAACTATGGCTACACCTTC.

In its sample, this clone was seen once. The chain has TRBV18 and TRBJ1-5; D possibly corresponds to TRBD1 (6 bases). V was clipped by 1 base and J by 0 bases, with 13 bases between them. The CDR3 sequence is 17 residues long. CDR1 and CDR2 (germline): KGHSH, LQKENI. For the CDR3, the DNA is TGTGCCAGCTCACCACGGGGGGGCCGGTATAGCAATCAGCCCCAGCATTTT. Translated: CASSPRGGRYSNQPQHF.

The table lists this clone with a count of one. The chain couples TRBV7-9 to TRBJ2-1; 7 bases map to TRBD2. Germline loops: CDR1 SEHNR, CDR2 FQNEAQ (reference sequence). V lost 5 bases to trimming and J lost 8 bases; unmatched junction nucleotides: 15. This CDR3 spans 16 amino acids. The CDR3 nucleotides are TGTGCCAGCAGCAAACGTGGCGGGAGCGCCTCCGATGAGCAGTTCTTC. Amino acids: CASSKRGGSASDEQFF.

This chain joins TRBV4-2 and TRBJ2-7; D gene ambiguous. The germline V and J ends were trimmed by 0 bases and 2 bases, with 8 bases remaining between them. CDR1 and CDR2 from the germline V gene are LGHNA and YNFKEQ. The CDR3 totals 14 residues. The CDR3: CASSQDPGAYEQYF. The CDR3 DNA sequence: TGTGCCAGCAGCCAAGATCCCGGAGCCTACGAGCAGTACTTC.